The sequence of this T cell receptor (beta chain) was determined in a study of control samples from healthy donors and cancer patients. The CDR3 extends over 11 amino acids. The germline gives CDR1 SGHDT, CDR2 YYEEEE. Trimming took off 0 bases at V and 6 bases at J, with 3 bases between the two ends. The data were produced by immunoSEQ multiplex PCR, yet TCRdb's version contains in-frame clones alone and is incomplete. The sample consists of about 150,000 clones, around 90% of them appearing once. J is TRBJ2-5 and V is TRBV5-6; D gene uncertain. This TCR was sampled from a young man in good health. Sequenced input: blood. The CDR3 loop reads CASSLAQTQYF. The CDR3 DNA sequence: TGTGCCAGCAGCTTGGCCCAGACCCAGTACTTC.